A single sample gave rise to the 16 T cell receptor beta chains below, sequenced in a study of blood T cell repertoires in COVID-19. The data were produced by immunoSEQ multiplex PCR, yet TCRdb's version contains in-frame clones alone and is incomplete. The table shows over 40,000 clones, with 92% occurring only once. The specimen sequenced was peripheral blood. Receptors originate from a human donor in a cohort sampled during active COVID-19.

The chain couples TRBV12-3 or TRBV12-4 to TRBJ2-2; D remains unclear. V was trimmed by 1 base and J by 6 bases, leaving 6 bases between them. There are 13 residues in the CDR3. CDR3 residues: CASSLGAAGELFF. CDR3 in DNA: TGTGCCAGCAGTTTAGGTGCGGCCGGGGAGCTGTTTTTT.

V gene TRBV19 combines with J gene TRBJ2-5; 9 bases map to TRBD2. V shed 7 bases and J 3 bases; nucleotides not matched to a gene: 9. This CDR3 is 15 amino acids long. In germline, CDR1 is LNHDA, CDR2 SQIVND (reference sequence). DNA for the CDR3: TGTGCCAGTACTCGAACCGGGACTAGCAAAGAGACCCAGTACTTC. Protein: CASTRTGTSKETQYF.

V usage is TRBV10-3 and J usage is TRBJ1-5; the D gene is possibly TRBD1 (6 bases). This CDR3 spans 16 amino acids. The germline V gene has CDR1 ENHRY and CDR2 SYGVKD. Deletions cut 3 bases from V and 0 bases from J, with 12 bases between. DNA of the CDR3: TGTGCCATCAGTGAAGGGGGGGGGTCTAGCAATCAGCCCCAGCATTTT. This translates into CAISEGGGSSNQPQHF.

This clone was counted between two and nine times. The chain links TRBV19 to TRBJ1-5; D not resolved. V dropped 3 bases and J dropped 7 bases, with 7 bases sitting between them. The CDR3 is 12 amino acids. CDR1 LNHDA and CDR2 SQIVND come from the germline V gene (reference sequence). The CDR3 sequence is CASSIYPQPQHF. The CDR3 DNA sequence: TGTGCCAGTAGTATCTACCCCCAGCCCCAGCATTTT.

The chain has TRBV2 and TRBJ2-7; D may be TRBD2 (6 bases). The CDR3 runs 15 residues. V was pared by 1 base and J by 6 bases, with 16 bases between. CDR1 is SNHLY and CDR2 is FYNNEI in the germline V gene. CDR3 residues: CASSEGLRDSGEQYF. DNA of the CDR3: TGTGCCAGCAGTGAAGGTTTAAGGGACTCGGGCGAGCAGTACTTC.

V is TRBV7-9 and J is TRBJ2-7, with D tentatively TRBD1 (5 bases). Germline V lookup: CDR1 SEHNR, CDR2 FQNEAQ (reference sequence). V was pared by 5 bases and J by 5 bases, with 22 bases between. The CDR3 has 16 amino acids. The CDR3 loop reads CASSTLGRLKGNEQYF. The CDR3 bases are TGTGCCAGCAGCACCCTCGGTAGACTTAAGGGGAACGAGCAGTACTTC.

J is TRBJ2-3 and V is TRBV28; no clear D. The CDR3 covers 12 residues. V lost 7 bases, J lost 2 bases, and 7 bases lay in between. Germline CDR1 MDHEN, CDR2 SYDVKM. DNA of the CDR3: TGTGCCAGCAACACGCCCACAGATACGCAGTATTTT. Protein: CASNTPTDTQYF.

This clone was detected once. CDR3 loop: CASNRQGFFGPEAFF. DNA for the CDR3: TGTGCCAGCAATCGACAGGGGTTTTTCGGCCCTGAAGCTTTCTTT. This sequence joins TRBV27 and TRBJ1-1; 8 bases align to TRBD1. V lost 7 bases, J lost 6 bases, and 13 bases stayed unmatched. Germline V gene data show CDR1 as MNHEY and CDR2 as SMNVEV (reference sequence). The CDR3 extends over 15 amino acids.

This clone appeared once. The rearrangement joins TRBV24-1 to TRBJ2-2, with TRBD1 matching 9 bases. The CDR3 spans 15 residues. Germline values: CDR1 KGHDR, CDR2 SFDVKD. The J segment lost 4 bases and the V segment lost 4 bases, leaving 3 bases of the junction unmatched. The CDR3, as DNA: TGTGCCACCAGTGACCGGGACAGGGTCACCGGGGAGCTGTTTTTT. It yields the protein CATSDRDRVTGELFF.

This chain joins TRBV6-5 and TRBJ2-1, with TRBD2 matching 7 bases. Germline loops: CDR1 MNHEY, CDR2 SVGAGI. This CDR3 region has 13 residues. The trim removed 10 bases at V and 9 bases at J, leaving 12 bases unmatched. CDR3 in DNA: TGTGCCACCGAGGTGCGGGAGTCCGGTGAGCAGTTCTTC. Amino acid sequence: CATEVRESGEQFF.

The chain has TRBV7-9 and TRBJ1-5, with 10 bases that match TRBD1. The CDR3 runs to 16 residues. Trimming took 4 bases from V and 3 from J; bases not matched to a gene: 6. CDR1 is SEHNR, CDR2 FQNEAQ, per germline (reference sequence). CDR3 in amino acids: CASSSAGQGNNQPQHF. Here the CDR3 DNA reads TGTGCCAGCAGCTCAGCGGGACAGGGGAACAATCAGCCCCAGCATTTT.

The chain links TRBV4-3 to TRBJ2-7; 11 nucleotides match TRBD2. This CDR3 has 19 amino acids. Trimming cost V 0 bases and J 2 bases; bases outside gene matches: 12. CDR1 and CDR2 from the germline V gene are LGHNA and YSLEER. CDR3 sequence (DNA): TGCGCCAGCAGCCAAGATCAGGGTAGCGGGAGGGCTACGCCCTACGAGCAGTACTTC. As protein: CASSQDQGSGRATPYEQYF.

CDR3 DNA sequence: TGTGCCAGCAGTCGAAGACTAGCGGGGGGAGGCAATGAGCAGTTCTTC. It codes for CASSRRLAGGGNEQFF. The gene calls are TRBV6-6 and TRBJ2-1; TRBD2 matches at 13 bases. Losses at the gene ends were 5 bases for V and 6 bases for J; bases not matched to a gene: 7. Per the germline V gene, CDR1 is MNHNY and CDR2 is SVGAGI (reference sequence). This CDR3 region has 16 residues.

This clone has more than one count but fewer than ten. The chain is built from TRBV5-6 and TRBJ2-7; 9 nucleotides agree with TRBD1. The V and J ends lost 4 bases and 5 bases, in that order; junction bases with no gene match: 4. In germline, CDR1 is SGHDT, CDR2 YYEEEE. The CDR3 totals 13 residues. The CDR3 reads CASSHDRGNEQYF. As DNA, the CDR3 is TGTGCCAGCAGCCATGACAGGGGGAACGAGCAGTACTTC.

The J gene is TRBJ2-3, the V gene TRBV29-1, with 10 bases fitting TRBD2. J was trimmed by 4 bases and V by 7 bases; bases with no gene match: 5. CDR3 length: 13 amino acids. CDR1 and CDR2 (germline): SQVTM, ANQGSEA. In DNA, the CDR3 is TGCAGCGCTGGGGGACTAGCGTCAGATACGCAGTATTTT. Its protein is CSAGGLASDTQYF.

The gene calls are TRBV11-2 and TRBJ1-4; D gene ambiguous. The germline V gene encodes CDR1 SGHAT and CDR2 FQNNGV. The V end was cut by 7 bases, the J end by 2 bases, with 17 bases between. This CDR3 has 16 amino acids. CDR3 in amino acids: CASTQSEVYTNEKLFF. DNA of the CDR3: TGTGCCAGCACCCAGTCGGAGGTCTATACTAATGAAAAACTGTTTTTT.